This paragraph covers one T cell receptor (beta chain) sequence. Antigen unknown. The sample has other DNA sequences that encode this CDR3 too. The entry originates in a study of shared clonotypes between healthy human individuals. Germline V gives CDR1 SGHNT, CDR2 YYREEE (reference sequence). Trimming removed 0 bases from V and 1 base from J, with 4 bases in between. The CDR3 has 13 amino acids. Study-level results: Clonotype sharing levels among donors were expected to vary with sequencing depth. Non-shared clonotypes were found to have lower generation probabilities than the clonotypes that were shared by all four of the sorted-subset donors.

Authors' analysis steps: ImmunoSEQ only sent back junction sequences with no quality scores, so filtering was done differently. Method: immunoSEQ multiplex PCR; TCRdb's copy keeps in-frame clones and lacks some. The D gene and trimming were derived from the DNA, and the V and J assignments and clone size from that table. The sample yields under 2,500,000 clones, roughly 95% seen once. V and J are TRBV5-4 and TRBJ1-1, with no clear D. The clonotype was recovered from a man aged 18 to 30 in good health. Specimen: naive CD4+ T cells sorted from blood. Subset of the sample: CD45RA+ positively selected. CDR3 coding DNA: TGTGCCAGCAGCTTGGACACGAACACTGAAGCTTTCTTT. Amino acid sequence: CASSLDTNTEAFF.